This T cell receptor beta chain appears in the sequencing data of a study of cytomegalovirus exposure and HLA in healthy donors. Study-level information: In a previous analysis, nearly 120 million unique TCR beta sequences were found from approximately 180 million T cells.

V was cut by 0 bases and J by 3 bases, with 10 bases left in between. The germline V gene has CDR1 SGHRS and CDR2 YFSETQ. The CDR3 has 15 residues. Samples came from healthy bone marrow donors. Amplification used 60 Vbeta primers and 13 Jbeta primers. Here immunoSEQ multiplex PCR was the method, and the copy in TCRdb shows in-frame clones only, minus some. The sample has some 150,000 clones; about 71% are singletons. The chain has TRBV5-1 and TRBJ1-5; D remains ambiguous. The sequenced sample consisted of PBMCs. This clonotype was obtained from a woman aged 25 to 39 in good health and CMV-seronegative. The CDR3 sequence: CASSLDGGVNQPQHF. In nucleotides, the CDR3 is TGCGCCAGCAGCTTGGATGGCGGCGTCAATCAGCCCCAGCATTTT.